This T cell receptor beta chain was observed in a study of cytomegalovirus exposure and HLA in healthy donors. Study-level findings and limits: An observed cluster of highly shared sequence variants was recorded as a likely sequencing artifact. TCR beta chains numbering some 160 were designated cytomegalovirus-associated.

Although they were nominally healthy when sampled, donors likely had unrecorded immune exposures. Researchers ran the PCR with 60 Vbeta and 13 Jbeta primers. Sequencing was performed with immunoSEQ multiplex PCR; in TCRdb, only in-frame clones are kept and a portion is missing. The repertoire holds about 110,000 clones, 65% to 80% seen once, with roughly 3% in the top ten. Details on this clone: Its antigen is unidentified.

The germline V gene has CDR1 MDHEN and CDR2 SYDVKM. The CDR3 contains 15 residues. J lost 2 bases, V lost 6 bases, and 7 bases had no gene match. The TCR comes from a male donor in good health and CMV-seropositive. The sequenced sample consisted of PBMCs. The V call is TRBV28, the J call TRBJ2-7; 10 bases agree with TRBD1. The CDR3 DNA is TGTGCCAGCAGCTCGGGACAGGGGCGGCCCTACGAGCAGTACTTC. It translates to CASSSGQGRPYEQYF.